What follows describes a single T cell receptor beta chain. The antigen remains undetermined. The source of the sample is a study of shared clonotypes between healthy human individuals. About the research overall: Donor composition was a couple of women and a few men, aged 18 to 49. Per donor, CD8 memory used one plate, CD8 naive used two, CD4 memory used three and CD4 naive used three.

The ends were cut back, 7 bases at V and 0 bases at J, with 9 bases in the middle. Germline assignment: CDR1 LGHNT and CDR2 FRNRAP. The CDR3 sequence is 14 residues long. The repertoire was sequenced with immunoSEQ multiplex PCR; TCRdb's copy has only in-frame clones and lacks some. The sample lists about 1.5 million clones; 95% to 99% were seen once. Findings and caveats of the study: Memory subsets generally showed smaller estimated richness than naive subsets did.

Sequencing used naive CD4+ T cells sorted from blood. The subset denotes: CD45RA+ positively selected. V gene TRBV12-5 combines with J gene TRBJ2-2; D is unresolved. The clonotype was recovered from a man aged 30 to 39 in good health. CDR3 nucleotides: TGTGCTAGTGCCCTTCGTGCGAACACCGGGGAGCTGTTTTTT. This translates into CASALRANTGELFF.